A single sample gave rise to the 6 T cell receptor beta chains below, sequenced in a study of cytomegalovirus exposure and HLA in healthy donors. Researchers ran the PCR with 60 Vbeta and 13 Jbeta primers. TCRdb's table, derived via immunoSEQ multiplex PCR, lists solely in-frame clones and lacks some. There are around 190,000 clones in the sample; around 80% occur only once, and more than 1.5% lies in the top ten. The specimen was PBMCs. The origin of the receptors is a man aged 40-55 years in good health and CMV-seropositive.

The genes are TRBV28 and TRBJ2-1, with no clear D. Trimming stripped 2 bases from V and 4 bases from J, with 9 bases between. Germline CDR1 MDHEN, CDR2 SYDVKM. This CDR3 is built from 14 residues. The CDR3 DNA is TGTGCCAGCAGTTTACCGGCTAGTTACAATGAGCAGTTCTTC. As protein: CASSLPASYNEQFF.

The gene calls are TRBV19 and TRBJ2-3; 14 positions agree with TRBD2. Germline V CDR1 and CDR2: LNHDA, SQIVND (reference sequence). The CDR3 covers 15 residues. Trimming at V came to 4 bases and at J to 5 bases, leaving 2 bases not matched to a gene. In nucleotides, the CDR3 is TGTGCCAGTAGTACCGGACTAGCGGGAGGAGATACGCAGTATTTT. Its translation: CASSTGLAGGDTQYF.

This chain links TRBV5-1 with TRBJ1-5, with D tentatively TRBD1 (5 bases). Germline V CDR1 and CDR2: SGHRS, YFSETQ. Trimming left V 0 bases short and J 4 bases short, with 8 bases between. This CDR3 is 14 amino acids long. CDR3 sequence (DNA): TGCGCCAGCAGCTTGGCATCAGGGAATCAGCCCCAGCATTTT. Encoded protein: CASSLASGNQPQHF.

A few counts support this clone. The genes are TRBV5-1 and TRBJ1-1; perhaps TRBD1 as D (6 bases). V was cut by 3 bases and J by 14 bases, with 20 bases left in between. Per the germline V gene, CDR1 is SGHRS and CDR2 is YFSETQ. This CDR3 contains 13 residues. The CDR3 loop is CASSWDKDIREFF. The DNA for the CDR3 is TGCGCCAGCAGCTGGGACAAGGACATACGCGAATTCTTT.

The J gene is TRBJ2-3, the V gene TRBV10-3; TRBD1 agrees at 9 bases. CDR1 and CDR2 (germline): ENHRY, SYGVKD. The V segment lost 0 bases and the J segment 0 bases; nucleotides outside the gene matches: 1. CDR3 length equals 16 residues. The CDR3 loop reads CAISESGQGSTDTQYF. In DNA form, the CDR3 reads TGTGCCATCAGTGAGTCGGGACAGGGCAGCACAGATACGCAGTATTTT.

This clone was observed once. The chain couples TRBV5-1 to TRBJ2-1, with TRBD1 identical over 9 bases. Trimming at V came to 5 bases and at J to 9 bases, leaving 12 bases not matched to a gene. Germline V CDR1 and CDR2: SGHRS, YFSETQ. The CDR3 sequence is 15 residues long. The CDR3 DNA is TGCGCCAGCAGACCCGGGACAGGGACCTTGGTTGAGCAGTTCTTC. As protein: CASRPGTGTLVEQFF.